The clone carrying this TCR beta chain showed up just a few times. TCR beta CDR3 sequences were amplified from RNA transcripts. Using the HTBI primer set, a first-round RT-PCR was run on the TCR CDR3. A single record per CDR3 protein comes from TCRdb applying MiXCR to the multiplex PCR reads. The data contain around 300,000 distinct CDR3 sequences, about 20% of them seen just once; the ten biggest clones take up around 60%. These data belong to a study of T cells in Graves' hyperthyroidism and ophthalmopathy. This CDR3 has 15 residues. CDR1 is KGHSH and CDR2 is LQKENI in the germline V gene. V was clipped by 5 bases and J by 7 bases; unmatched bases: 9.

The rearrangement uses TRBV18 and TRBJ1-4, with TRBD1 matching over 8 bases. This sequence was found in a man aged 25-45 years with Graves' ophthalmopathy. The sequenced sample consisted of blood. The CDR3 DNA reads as TGTGCCAGCTCATTTACGGGACAGGTCCCTGAAAAACTGTTTTTT. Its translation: CASSFTGQVPEKLFF.